This T cell receptor beta chain was captured in a study of B cell selection in AIRE deficiency. Authors' analysis steps: Patients' conventional T cells yielded around 9.9x10^4 distinct TCRbeta sequences; donors' about 1.3x10^5. TCRdb's copy holds only in-frame clones and misses some; the assay was immunoSEQ multiplex PCR. That table supplies the V and J calls and clone size; D and trimming were determined from the DNA. The sample shows tens of thousands of clones, about 96% of them seen only once. The CDR3 sequence is 14 residues long. Losses at the gene ends were 6 bases for V and 3 bases for J; bases not matched to a gene: 6. CDR1 and CDR2 from the germline V gene are MDHEN and SYDVKM. Points on this clone: Its target is not known.

Sorting defined conventional CD4 T cells as CD4+CD127+. Unrelated healthy donors provided the controls. General study results and limits: AIRE-deficient Tconv and Treg repertoires matched healthy donors in TCRBV, CDR3 length, diversity. CDR3s were shorter in shared Treg sequences, reflecting few non-templated nucleotide insertions.

The chain employs TRBV28 and TRBJ2-7; 9 bases line up with TRBD1. The sequenced sample consisted of CD4+CD127+ conventional T cells sorted from PBMCs. This sequence originates from a human donor in good health. The CDR3 sequence: CASSPGQGGYEQYF. The CDR3 DNA reads as TGTGCCAGCAGCCCGGGACAGGGTGGCTACGAGCAGTACTTC.